This T cell receptor (beta chain) is drawn from a study of OX40 agonist ivuxolimab in advanced cancers. Assay: immunoSEQ multiplex PCR; the TCRdb copy retains only in-frame clones and omits some. Of 100,000 to 110,000 clones listed, around 93% are singletons. There are a few counts of this clone. The CDR3 is 14 residues long. Germline values: CDR1 LGHNA, CDR2 YNFKEQ. V was clipped by 1 base and J by 2 bases, with 8 bases between them. This receptor was obtained from an adult with an advanced solid tumor such as melanoma, head and neck, liver or kidney cancer. The chain is built from TRBV4-2 and TRBJ1-2; D gene unclear. The specimen was CD4+ or CD8+ T cells sorted from blood, collected in a trial of the OX40 agonist ivuxolimab. The CDR3 bases are TGTGCCAGCAGCCAAGTTGGGGTGAACTATGGCTACACCTTC. Its translation is CASSQVGVNYGYTF.